Below, 31 T cell receptor beta chains from the same sample are listed, as sequenced in a study of blood T cells in healthy people across ages. A second PCR of roughly 7 to 11 cycles used a sample-barcoded 5' primer and a J-beta primer mix. TCRdb ran MiXCR on the 5' RACE reads and lists one entry per CDR3 protein. The sample has over 1.5 million distinct CDR3 sequences, 40% to 55% seen once. The sequenced material came from blood. The receptors were gathered from a woman aged 40 to 50 in good health.

The gene calls are TRBV20-1 and TRBJ2-5; 8 positions match TRBD1. The V gene's germline CDR1 is DFQATT and CDR2 SNEGSKA (reference sequence). This CDR3 is built from 13 residues. The junction had 6 bases not matched to a gene; V was cut back by 5 bases and J by 4 bases. The CDR3 here is CSASDREIETQYF. CDR3 DNA sequence: TGCAGTGCTTCGGACAGGGAGATAGAGACCCAGTACTTC.

In this sample, this clonotype turned up a few times. The chain uses TRBV4-3 and TRBJ2-3; TRBD2 is a possible D gene (7 bases). The CDR3 is 14 residues long. Deletions cut 4 bases from V and 1 base from J, with 9 bases between. The germline V gene has CDR1 LGHNA and CDR2 YSLEER. The CDR3 DNA reads as TGCGCCAGCAGCCGGCGGGGGCGCACAGATACGCAGTATTTT. It encodes CASSRRGRTDTQYF.

V gene TRBV7-2 combines with J gene TRBJ2-3; TRBD1 aligns across 7 bases. Germline V gene lookup returns CDR1 SGHTA and CDR2 FQGNSA. The CDR3 has 18 amino acids. V was pared by 3 bases and J by 0 bases, with 12 bases of the junction left unmatched. CDR3: CASSFSIRGGLSTDTQYF. CDR3 sequence (DNA): TGTGCCAGCAGCTTTTCTATCAGAGGGGGCCTCAGCACAGATACGCAGTATTTT.

This clonotype turned up a few times. The gene calls are TRBV6-2 or TRBV6-3 and TRBJ2-7, with D possibly matching TRBD2 (5 bases). Trimming shortened V by 0 bases and J by 3 bases, and 12 bases separated the two germline ends. The CDR3 runs 15 residues. Germline V lookup: CDR1 MNHEY, CDR2 SVGEGT. In DNA form, the CDR3 reads TGTGCCAGCAGTTACTCTCGGGGTGAAAGCTACGAGCAGTACTTC. It translates to CASSYSRGESYEQYF.

As to this clonotype: One end of the junction varies from germline; a read error may be responsible. Here the CDR3 reads CATRGASTGTQYF. The CDR3 coding sequence is TGTGCCACGAGGGGGGCTAGCACAGGTACGCAGTATTTT. This chain uses TRBV12-3 or TRBV12-4 with TRBJ2-3, with D perhaps being TRBD1 or TRBD2 (6 bases each). CDR3 length: 13 residues.

The J gene is TRBJ2-1, the V gene TRBV20-1; perhaps TRBD2 as D (6 bases). Trimming shortened V by 6 bases and J by 2 bases, and 8 bases separated the two germline ends. The CDR3 runs to 12 residues. Germline assignment: CDR1 DFQATT and CDR2 SNEGSKA (reference sequence). The CDR3 spells CSAPGAYNEQFF. CDR3 bases: TGCAGTGCCCCGGGGGCCTACAATGAGCAGTTCTTC.

This clonotype was counted a few times. V is TRBV7-9 and J is TRBJ2-5; no reliable D call. V lost 1 base, J lost 2 bases, and 11 bases lay in between. This CDR3 spans 15 amino acids. Germline-derived CDR1 and CDR2 are SEHNR and FQNEAQ (reference sequence). CDR3 in DNA: TGTGCCAGCAGCTTAGAAGCCGCCCAGCAAGAGACCCAGTACTTC. It translates to CASSLEAAQQETQYF.

This clonotype was seen more than once but under ten times. This chain links TRBV3-1 with TRBJ2-7, with no clear D. Germline V lookup: CDR1 LGHDT, CDR2 YNNKEL (reference sequence). Trimming took 2 bases from V and 1 from J, leaving 9 bases between them. The CDR3 loop spans 14 amino acids. The CDR3 protein is CASSQQGRSYEQYF. The CDR3 bases are TGTGCCAGCAGCCAACAAGGAAGATCCTACGAGCAGTACTTC.

The DNA for the CDR3 is TGTGCCAGCAAGGCAGGCAGTGACGTCCAAGAGACCCAGTACTTC. Its protein product is CASKAGSDVQETQYF. This chain connects TRBV28 to TRBJ2-5; D remains unclear. The germline V and J ends were trimmed by 7 bases and 1 base, with 16 bases remaining between them. The CDR3 totals 15 residues. CDR1 is MDHEN and CDR2 is SYDVKM in the germline V gene.

The chain couples TRBV12-3 or TRBV12-4 to TRBJ1-2; TRBD1 aligns across 7 bases. Trimming took 5 bases from V and 4 from J; bases not matched to a gene: 10. The CDR3 sequence is 15 residues long. Written as DNA, the CDR3 is TGTGCCAGCAGTAACATTAACAGGGGCGGCTATGGCTACACCTTC. Its translation: CASSNINRGGYGYTF.

This clonotype has more than one count but fewer than ten. This rearrangement joins TRBV20-1 to TRBJ2-7; 7 bases are shared with TRBD1. There are 14 residues in the CDR3. CDR1 DFQATT and CDR2 SNEGSKA come from the germline V gene (reference sequence). With 0 bases clipped from V and 4 bases from J, the junction kept 6 bases outside the gene matches. The CDR3 here is CSARELTGWYEQYF. The CDR3 DNA follows: TGCAGTGCTAGAGAATTGACAGGGTGGTACGAGCAGTACTTC.

The chain couples TRBV7-2 to TRBJ2-3; D ambiguous. The germline CDR1 and CDR2 sequences are SGHTA and FQGNSA. Trimming cost V 5 bases and J 6 bases, with 15 bases left between them. This CDR3 is 14 amino acids long. The CDR3, as DNA: TGTGCCAGCAGCGATAGTATGGGTTCGGATACGCAGTATTTT. It is translated as CASSDSMGSDTQYF.

The J gene is TRBJ2-3, the V gene TRBV7-9; perhaps TRBD2 as D (6 bases). CDR1 SEHNR and CDR2 FQNEAQ come from the germline V gene (reference sequence). The CDR3 spans 13 residues. V was trimmed by 6 bases and J by 8 bases, leaving 15 bases between them. Here the CDR3 reads CASSRAGGATQYF. CDR3 DNA sequence: TGTGCCAGCAGTCGAGCGGGTGGGGCTACGCAGTATTTT.

This clonotype has a handful of counts. This chain uses TRBV13 with TRBJ2-1; 8 bases match TRBD1. Trimming cost V 0 bases and J 7 bases; bases outside gene matches: 5. The CDR3 consists of 15 residues. Germline V gene lookup returns CDR1 PRHDT and CDR2 FYEKMQ (reference sequence). CDR3 sequence: CASSLGDRAMNEQFF. CDR3 sequence (DNA): TGTGCCAGCAGCTTAGGGGACAGGGCTATGAATGAGCAGTTCTTC.

This clonotype was picked up one time. The genes are TRBV6-2 or TRBV6-3 and TRBJ2-7; 12 bases align to TRBD2. Germline CDR1 MNHEY, CDR2 SVGEGT. The ends lost 2 bases at V and 0 bases at J; junction bases unmatched: 2. The CDR3 contains 16 residues. Here the CDR3 reads CASSYPSGGASYEQYF. The CDR3 nucleotides are TGTGCCAGCAGTTACCCTAGCGGGGGGGCCTCCTACGAGCAGTACTTC.

This clonotype has a handful of counts. V and J are TRBV5-1 and TRBJ2-7, with D maybe TRBD1 (5 bases). CDR1 is SGHRS, CDR2 YFSETQ, per germline. With 0 bases removed from V and 1 base from J, the gap between germline ends came to 8 bases. The CDR3 length is 14 residues. The CDR3 spells CASSLGQTSYEQYF. In DNA form, the CDR3 reads TGCGCCAGCAGCTTGGGACAGACTTCCTACGAGCAGTACTTC. Using reference TRBV5-1 and TRBJ2-7 for the parts outside the CDR3, the full variable domain is KAGVTQTPRYLIKTRGQQVTLSCSPISGHRSVSWYQQTPGQGLQFLFEYFSETQRNKGNFPGRFSGRQFSNSRSEMNVSTLELGDSALYLCASSLGQTSYEQYFGPGTRLTVT.

In this sample, this clonotype turned up a few times. This chain joins TRBV12-3 or TRBV12-4 and TRBJ2-3; a possible D gene is TRBD1 (5 bases). Trimming pared 5 bases from V and 4 bases from J, leaving 10 bases between. This CDR3 has 13 amino acids. The CDR3 spells CASSEWGPDTQYF. The DNA of the CDR3 is TGTGCCAGCAGTGAGTGGGGCCCAGATACGCAGTATTTT.

The chain couples TRBV4-2 to TRBJ1-1, with 7 bases matching TRBD1. The V gene end was trimmed by 2 bases and the J gene end by 0 bases; junction bases not matched to a gene: 6. CDR1 and CDR2 (germline): LGHNA, YNFKEQ. CDR3 length: 16 amino acids. The CDR3 DNA is TGTGCCAGCAGCCAACCCACAGGGGCGGTGAACACTGAAGCTTTCTTT. It is translated as CASSQPTGAVNTEAFF.

The chain uses TRBV4-2 and TRBJ1-1, with D hard to call. With 6 bases removed from V and 8 bases from J, the gap between germline ends came to 19 bases. In germline, CDR1 is LGHNA, CDR2 YNFKEQ. This CDR3 contains 14 residues. The DNA of the CDR3 is TGTGCCAGCAGTCTAACTGGCAGCCGGCCCGAAGCTTTCTTT. It specifies CASSLTGSRPEAFF.

This rearrangement joins TRBV3-1 to TRBJ2-1, with a tentative D call TRBD2 (5 bases). Trimming removed 0 bases from V and 2 bases from J, with 11 bases in between. In germline, CDR1 is LGHDT, CDR2 YNNKEL (reference sequence). The CDR3 totals 16 residues. CDR3 sequence (DNA): TGTGCCAGCAGCCAAGACCGGAGCGGTGCCTACAATGAGCAGTTCTTC. Translated: CASSQDRSGAYNEQFF.

V and J are TRBV29-1 and TRBJ2-7; 8 bases are shared with TRBD1. The J segment lost 0 bases and the V segment lost 4 bases, leaving 5 bases of the junction unmatched. The CDR3 extends over 14 amino acids. Germline V gives CDR1 SQVTM, CDR2 ANQGSEA. The CDR3 bases are TGCAGCGTTGGGGACAGGAGGAGCTCCTACGAGCAGTACTTC. Translation: CSVGDRRSSYEQYF.

This clonotype was picked up one time. The V gene is TRBV14, the J gene TRBJ2-7; D perhaps matches TRBD1 (6 bases). Deletions cut 4 bases from V and 6 bases from J, with 13 bases between. Per the germline V gene, CDR1 is SGHDN and CDR2 is FVKESK. This CDR3 has 13 residues. This chain's CDR3 is CASSPLRGGEQYF. The CDR3 DNA reads as TGTGCCAGCAGCCCGCTCAGGGGTGGCGAGCAGTACTTC.

The V and J genes are TRBV7-9 and TRBJ2-7; D could derive from TRBD1 or TRBD2 (9 bases each). CDR1 is SEHNR and CDR2 is FQNEAQ in the germline V gene (reference sequence). V was pared by 5 bases and J by 2 bases, with 22 bases between. The CDR3 is 17 amino acids. The CDR3 region has the DNA TGTGCCAGCAGCCCGCGGGAGGGGGGACAGGGTCCCTACGAGCAGTACTTC. This encodes CASSPREGGQGPYEQYF.

The V gene is TRBV15, the J gene TRBJ2-5; 8 bases fit TRBD1. Losses at the gene ends were 3 bases for V and 11 bases for J; bases not matched to a gene: 5. The V gene's germline CDR1 is LNHNV and CDR2 YYDKDF (reference sequence). The length of the CDR3 is 12 residues. CDR3 protein: CATSSDRGRQYF. CDR3 bases: TGTGCCACCAGCAGCGACAGGGGTCGACAGTACTTC.

This clonotype was seen more than once but under ten times. The chain uses TRBV7-9 and TRBJ1-5; D gene unclear. The ends were cut back, 9 bases at V and 7 bases at J, with 19 bases in the middle. CDR1 and CDR2 from the germline V gene are SEHNR and FQNEAQ (reference sequence). This CDR3 has 14 amino acids. CDR3 sequence reads: CASSGLEGGQPQHF. CDR3 coding DNA: TGTGCCAGTAGCGGCCTAGAGGGTGGACAGCCCCAGCATTTT. The variable domain in full, completed from reference TRBV7-9 and TRBJ1-5, reads DTGVSQNPRHKITKRGQNVTFRCDPISEHNRLYWYRQTLGQGPEFLTYFQNEAQLEKSRLLSDRFSAERPKGSFSTLEIQRTEQGDSAMYLCASSGLEGGQPQHFGDGTRLSIL.

This rearrangement joins TRBV4-1 to TRBJ2-7; tentatively, D is TRBD2 (6 bases). The CDR3 covers 15 residues. CDR1 MGHRA and CDR2 YSYEKL come from the germline V gene. Trimming took off 2 bases at V and 0 bases at J, with 11 bases between the two ends. In nucleotides, the CDR3 is TGCGCCAGCAGCCAAACCGTGGGGGGCTCCTACGAGCAGTACTTC. Amino acid sequence: CASSQTVGGSYEQYF.

The chain uses TRBV29-1 and TRBJ2-5, with D possibly matching TRBD2 (6 bases). V was trimmed by 4 bases and J by 9 bases, leaving 12 bases between them. Germline lookup yields CDR1 SQVTM and CDR2 ANQGSEA. The CDR3 is 11 residues long. The CDR3 sequence: CSVALGEAQYF. The CDR3 nucleotides are TGCAGCGTTGCCCTTGGGGAGGCCCAGTACTTC.

This clonotype has only a few counts. The CDR3 nucleotides read TGTGCCAGCAGCCCCCACCTACAGATAAACATTCAGTACTTC. It yields the protein CASSPHLQINIQYF. This chain uses TRBV7-2 with TRBJ2-4; unclear D gene. The CDR3 consists of 14 residues. V lost 5 bases and J lost 6, with 14 bases in between. Per germline, CDR1 SGHTA and CDR2 FQGNSA.

This rearrangement joins TRBV9 to TRBJ2-7; D gene unclear. The J call could be wrong; TRBJ2-5 is a better fit for the DNA end. Per the germline V gene, CDR1 is SGDLS and CDR2 is YYNGEE. The CDR3 length is 14 residues. The CDR3 DNA follows: TGTGCCAGCAGCGAGGCCCTCAGTGAAGAGACCCAGTACTTC. As protein: CASSEALSEETQYF.

The rearrangement joins TRBV25-1 to TRBJ2-5; perhaps D is TRBD1 or TRBD2 (5 bases each). The V end lost 5 bases, the J end lost 6 bases, and 16 bases lay between the germline ends. The V gene's germline CDR1 is MGHDK and CDR2 SYGVNS. This CDR3 comprises 14 residues. CDR3 DNA: TGTGCCAGCAGTCCCCGAGGGGCTGAACAGACCCAGTACTTC. As protein: CASSPRGAEQTQYF.

This chain connects TRBV5-6 to TRBJ2-1; D uncertain. The V end was cut by 2 bases, the J end by 4 bases, with 7 bases between. The length of the CDR3 is 13 residues. The germline CDR1 and CDR2 sequences are SGHDT and YYEEEE. The CDR3 DNA reads as TGTGCCAGCAGCTTAATGACGTACAATGAGCAGTTCTTC. Its protein is CASSLMTYNEQFF.